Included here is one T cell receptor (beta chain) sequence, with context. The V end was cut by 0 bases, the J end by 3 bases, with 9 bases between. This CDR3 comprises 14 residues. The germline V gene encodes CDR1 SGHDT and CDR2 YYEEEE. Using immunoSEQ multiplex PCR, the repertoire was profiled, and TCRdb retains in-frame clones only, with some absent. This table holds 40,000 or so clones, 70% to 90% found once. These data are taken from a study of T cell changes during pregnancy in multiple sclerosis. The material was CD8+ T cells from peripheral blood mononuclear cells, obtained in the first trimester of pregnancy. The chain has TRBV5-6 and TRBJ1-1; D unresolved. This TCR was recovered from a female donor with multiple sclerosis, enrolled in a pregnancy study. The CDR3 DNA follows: TGTGCCAGCAGCTTGGAAGAGTCCGACACTGAAGCTTTCTTT. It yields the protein CASSLEESDTEAFF.